This passage covers 6 T cell receptor beta chains from one sample sequenced in a study of blood T cell repertoires in COVID-19. The method was immunoSEQ multiplex PCR; TCRdb's version includes in-frame clones alone and lacks a portion of them. The sample yields more than 300,000 clones, 88% seen once. Sequenced material: PBMCs or T cells enriched from blood (not recorded which). All receptors come from a woman under 30 who had recovered from COVID-19.

In DNA, the CDR3 is TGTGCCAGTAGTACCGACCCTAGCGGGGCGGCAGATACGCAGTATTTT. Its protein product is CASSTDPSGAADTQYF. This chain uses TRBV19 with TRBJ2-3; 9 bases are a match to TRBD2. Germline-derived CDR1 and CDR2 are LNHDA and SQIVND (reference sequence). The junction had 9 bases not matched to a gene; V was cut back by 4 bases and J by 4 bases. This CDR3 contains 16 residues.

This chain joins TRBV29-1 and TRBJ2-5; 13 nucleotides line up with TRBD2. Trimming cost V 6 bases and J 3 bases; bases outside gene matches: 10. Germline CDR1 and CDR2: SQVTM and ANQGSEA. The CDR3 consists of 16 residues. The CDR3 DNA follows: TGCAGCGTGGAACGTTGGGGGACTAGCGGGGAAGAGACCCAGTACTTC. The encoded protein is CSVERWGTSGEETQYF.

This clone appeared once. The rearrangement links TRBV4-2 to TRBJ2-2; 12 nucleotides line up with TRBD2. The CDR3 contains 18 residues. Trimming at V came to 0 bases and at J to 4 bases, leaving 6 bases not matched to a gene. Germline values: CDR1 LGHNA, CDR2 YNFKEQ. CDR3 region: CASSQDLAGGLSTGELFF. CDR3 nucleotide sequence: TGTGCCAGCAGCCAAGATCTAGCGGGGGGGCTGAGCACCGGGGAGCTGTTTTTT.

V usage is TRBV7-2 and J usage is TRBJ2-3; D perhaps matches TRBD1 (6 bases). The CDR3 extends over 14 amino acids. Germline V gene data show CDR1 as SGHTA and CDR2 as FQGNSA. The V end was cut by 5 bases, the J end by 3 bases, with 12 bases between. CDR3 amino acids: CASSQGPGTDTQYF. The CDR3 DNA follows: TGTGCCAGCAGCCAGGGGCCGGGGACAGATACGCAGTATTTT.

The chain combines TRBV7-2 with TRBJ1-5; 9 nucleotides line up with TRBD1. The ends lost 1 base at V and 6 bases at J; junction bases unmatched: 4. This CDR3 comprises 15 residues. Germline V gives CDR1 SGHTA, CDR2 FQGNSA. The CDR3 DNA sequence: TGTGCCAGCAGCTTAGTACAGGGGGCGTTTCAGCCCCAGCATTTT. The encoded protein is CASSLVQGAFQPQHF.

This chain links TRBV2 with TRBJ2-4; 15 nucleotides align to TRBD2. This CDR3 spans 15 amino acids. The J segment lost 7 bases and the V segment lost 8 bases, leaving 6 bases of the junction unmatched. Germline lookup yields CDR1 SNHLY and CDR2 FYNNEI. This CDR3 is CASAGLAGGPNIQYF. CDR3 bases: TGTGCCAGCGCTGGACTAGCGGGGGGGCCGAACATTCAGTACTTC.